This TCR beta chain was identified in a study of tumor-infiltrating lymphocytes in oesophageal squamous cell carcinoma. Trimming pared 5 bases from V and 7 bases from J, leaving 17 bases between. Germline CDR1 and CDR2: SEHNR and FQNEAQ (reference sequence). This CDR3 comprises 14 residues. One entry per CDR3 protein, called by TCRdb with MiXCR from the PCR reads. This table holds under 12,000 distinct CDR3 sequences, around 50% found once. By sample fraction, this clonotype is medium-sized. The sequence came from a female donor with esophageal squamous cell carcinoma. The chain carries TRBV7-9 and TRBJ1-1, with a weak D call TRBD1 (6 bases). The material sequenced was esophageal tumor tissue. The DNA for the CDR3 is TGTGCCAGCAGCCCCTTAGGGGGGCTCGGTGAAGCTTTCTTT. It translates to CASSPLGGLGEAFF.